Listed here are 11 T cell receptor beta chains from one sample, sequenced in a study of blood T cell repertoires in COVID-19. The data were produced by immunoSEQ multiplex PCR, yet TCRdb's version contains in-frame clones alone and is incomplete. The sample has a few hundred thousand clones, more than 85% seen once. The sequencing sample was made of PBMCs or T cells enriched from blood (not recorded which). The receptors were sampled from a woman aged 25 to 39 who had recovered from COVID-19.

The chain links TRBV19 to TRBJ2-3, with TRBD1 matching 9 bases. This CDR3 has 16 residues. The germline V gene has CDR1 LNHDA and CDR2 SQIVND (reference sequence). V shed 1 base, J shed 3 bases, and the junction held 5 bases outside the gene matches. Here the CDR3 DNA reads TGTGCCAGTAGTATAGGGACAGGGGAGGGGACAGATACGCAGTATTTT. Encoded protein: CASSIGTGEGTDTQYF.

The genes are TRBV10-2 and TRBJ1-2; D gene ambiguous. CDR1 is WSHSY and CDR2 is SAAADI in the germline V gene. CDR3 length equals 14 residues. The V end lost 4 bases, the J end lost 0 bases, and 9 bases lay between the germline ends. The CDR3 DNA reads TGCGCCAGCAGTGTAGACTCTCCTAACTATGGCTACACCTTC. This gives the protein CASSVDSPNYGYTF.

In DNA form, the CDR3 reads TGTGCCAGCAGTCCCGGACAGACGCAAGAGACCCAGTACTTC. It translates to CASSPGQTQETQYF. The V call is TRBV6-5, the J call TRBJ2-5, with D perhaps matching TRBD1 (6 bases). Germline V gene lookup returns CDR1 MNHEY and CDR2 SVGAGI. This CDR3 is built from 14 residues. Trimming pared 5 bases from V and 2 bases from J, leaving 12 bases between.

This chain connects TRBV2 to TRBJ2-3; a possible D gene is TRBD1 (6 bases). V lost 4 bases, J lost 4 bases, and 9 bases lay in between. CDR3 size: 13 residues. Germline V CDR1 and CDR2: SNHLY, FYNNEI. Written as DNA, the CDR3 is TGTGCCAGCAGTGTTGGGGGCTCAGATACGCAGTATTTT. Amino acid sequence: CASSVGGSDTQYF.

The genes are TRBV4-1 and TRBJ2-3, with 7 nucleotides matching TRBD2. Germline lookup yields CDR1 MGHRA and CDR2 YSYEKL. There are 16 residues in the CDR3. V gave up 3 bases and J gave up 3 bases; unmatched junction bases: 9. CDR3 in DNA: TGCGCCAGCAGCCAGTCCCGGGACTACTCGACAGATACGCAGTATTTT. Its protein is CASSQSRDYSTDTQYF.

The chain's CDR3 is CASSEWDRGYEQYF. The CDR3 nucleotides read TGTGCCAGCAGCGAATGGGACAGGGGCTACGAGCAGTACTTC. This sequence joins TRBV5-4 and TRBJ2-7; 10 nucleotides line up with TRBD1. This CDR3 comprises 14 residues. With 4 bases clipped from V and 3 bases from J, the junction kept 4 bases outside the gene matches. Germline-derived CDR1 and CDR2 are SGHNT and YYREEE (reference sequence).

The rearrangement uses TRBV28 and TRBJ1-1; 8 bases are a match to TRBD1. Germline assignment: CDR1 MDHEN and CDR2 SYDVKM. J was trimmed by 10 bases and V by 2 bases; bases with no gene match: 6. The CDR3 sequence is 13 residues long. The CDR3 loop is CASSLPGGGLAFF. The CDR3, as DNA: TGTGCCAGCAGTTTACCAGGGGGCGGGTTAGCTTTCTTT. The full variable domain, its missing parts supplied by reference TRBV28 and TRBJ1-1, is DVKVTQSSRYLVKRTGEKVFLECVQDMDHENMFWYRQDPGLGLRLIYFSYDVKMKEKGDIPEGYSVSREKKERFSLILESASTNQTSMYLCASSLPGGGLAFFGQGTRLTVV.

The DNA for the CDR3 is TGTGCCAGCAGACGACAGCCAACTAATGAAAAACTGTTTTTT. It translates to CASRRQPTNEKLFF. This chain links TRBV27 with TRBJ1-4; tentative D call: TRBD1 (5 bases). CDR3 length equals 14 residues. Germline V gene lookup returns CDR1 MNHEY and CDR2 SMNVEV (reference sequence). V was clipped by 6 bases and J by 0 bases, with 8 bases between them.

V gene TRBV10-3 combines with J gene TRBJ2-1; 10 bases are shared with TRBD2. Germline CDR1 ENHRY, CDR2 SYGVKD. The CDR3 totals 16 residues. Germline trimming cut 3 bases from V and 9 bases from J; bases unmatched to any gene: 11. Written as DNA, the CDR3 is TGTGCCATCAGTGACGAGGGGAGCGGGGGGGCCAGTGAGCAGTTCTTC. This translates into CAISDEGSGGASEQFF.

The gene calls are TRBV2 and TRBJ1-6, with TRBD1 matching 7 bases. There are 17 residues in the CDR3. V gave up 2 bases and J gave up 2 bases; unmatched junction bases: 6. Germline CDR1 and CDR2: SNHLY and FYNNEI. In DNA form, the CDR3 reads TGTGCCAGCAGTGAAAGGGTCACAGGGGCCTATAATTCACCCCTCCACTTT. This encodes CASSERVTGAYNSPLHF.

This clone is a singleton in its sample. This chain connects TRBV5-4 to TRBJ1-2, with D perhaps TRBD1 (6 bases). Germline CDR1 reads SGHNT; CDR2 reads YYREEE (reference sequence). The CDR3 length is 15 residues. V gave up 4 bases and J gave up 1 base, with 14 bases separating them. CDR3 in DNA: TGTGCCAGCAGCAGAGATCAGGGGTTTAACTATGGCTACACCTTC. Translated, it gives CASSRDQGFNYGYTF.